The 21 T cell receptor beta chains reported below all come from one sample, sequenced in a study of T-cell memory formation after mild COVID-19. TCRdb ran MiXCR on the 5' RACE reads and lists one entry per CDR3 protein. The table records around 180,000 distinct CDR3 sequences, approximately 16% of them present only once. Sequenced sample: PBMCs or a T cell subset sorted from them (not recorded which). All receptors derive from an adult woman who had mild COVID-19 (a few samples of this study predate the infection). Cell type and time point are not known.

This chain connects TRBV7-9 to TRBJ2-5, with D unclear. The germline V gene has CDR1 SEHNR and CDR2 FQNEAQ (reference sequence). The CDR3 sequence is 16 residues long. Between the trimmed V and J ends, which lost 1 base and 4 bases, there was a span of 16 bases. CDR3 in amino acids: CASSLGAPSRRETQYF. For the CDR3, the DNA is TGTGCCAGCAGCTTAGGGGCGCCATCAAGAAGAGAGACCCAGTACTTC. Together with reference TRBV7-9 and TRBJ2-5, the CDR3 gives the full variable domain: DTGVSQNPRHKITKRGQNVTFRCDPISEHNRLYWYRQTLGQGPEFLTYFQNEAQLEKSRLLSDRFSAERPKGSFSTLEIQRTEQGDSAMYLCASSLGAPSRRETQYFGPGTRLLVL.

This clonotype was seen only a few times. V gene TRBV6-5 combines with J gene TRBJ2-2; weak D call: TRBD1 (6 bases). The CDR3 totals 16 residues. Germline lookup yields CDR1 MNHEY and CDR2 SVGAGI. Trimming removed 6 bases at V and 0 bases at J, with 14 bases between. The CDR3 coding sequence is TGTGCCAGCAGGTCCACCGGGACATCGAACACCGGGGAGCTGTTTTTT. Translation gives CASRSTGTSNTGELFF.

This clonotype was seen more than once but under ten times. The V call is TRBV7-9, the J call TRBJ2-7, with 7 bases matching TRBD2. The CDR3 covers 15 residues. Germline V gives CDR1 SEHNR, CDR2 FQNEAQ (reference sequence). After removal of 4 bases from V and 2 bases from J, the junction contained 8 bases not matched to a gene. CDR3 sequence: CASSSLRRGAYEQYF. DNA of the CDR3: TGTGCCAGCAGCTCCCTCCGACGGGGGGCCTACGAGCAGTACTTC.

J is TRBJ2-7 and V is TRBV12-3 or TRBV12-4; D gene uncertain. The V and J ends lost 6 bases and 0 bases respectively, with 15 bases between them. The CDR3 has 15 residues. The CDR3 here is CASSFRRRPSYEQYF. CDR3 nucleotide sequence: TGTGCCAGCAGCTTTCGTCGGAGACCCTCCTACGAGCAGTACTTC.

This clonotype was observed a few times. J is TRBJ2-4 and V is TRBV12-3 or TRBV12-4, with 9 bases lining up with TRBD2. The CDR3 extends over 16 amino acids. V gave up 6 bases and J gave up 7 bases; unmatched junction bases: 13. The DNA for the CDR3 is TGTGCCAGCAGACCGCGCGCGGGAGGGCCGGGGAACATTCAGTACTTC. Translated: CASRPRAGGPGNIQYF.

The rearrangement joins TRBV30 to TRBJ1-5; D is possibly TRBD1 (6 bases). V was shortened by 1 base and J by 1 base, with 11 bases between the two germline ends. This CDR3 region has 15 residues. Germline lookup yields CDR1 GTSNPN and CDR2 SVGIG (reference sequence). The CDR3 sequence is CAWSDGTHSNQPQHF. CDR3 nucleotides: TGTGCCTGGAGTGATGGGACACACAGCAATCAGCCCCAGCATTTT.

The chain couples TRBV25-1 to TRBJ2-5, with 12 bases aligning to TRBD2. CDR1 is MGHDK, CDR2 SYGVNS, per germline. Trimming cost V 6 bases and J 5 bases; bases outside gene matches: 10. There are 16 residues in the CDR3. In DNA, the CDR3 is TGTGCCAGCAGCGGGCTAGCGGGGGGGCTCGGCGAGACCCAGTACTTC. It encodes CASSGLAGGLGETQYF.

This clonotype appeared a few times. This chain joins TRBV10-3 and TRBJ2-1; 7 bases are a match to TRBD1. Trimming removed 0 bases from V and 9 bases from J; junction bases left unmatched: 5. Germline V gene data show CDR1 as ENHRY and CDR2 as SYGVKD. There are 14 residues in the CDR3. This CDR3 reads CAISESPGGGEQFF. Here the CDR3 DNA reads TGTGCCATCAGTGAGTCGCCAGGGGGTGGTGAGCAGTTCTTC.

The chain has TRBV24-1 and TRBJ2-1; possible D gene TRBD1, 5 bases. This CDR3 has 13 residues. Trimming left V 3 bases short and J 10 bases short, with 12 bases between. The germline V gene encodes CDR1 KGHDR and CDR2 SFDVKD. CDR3 amino acids: CATSDGRVKEQFF. The CDR3 DNA sequence: TGTGCCACCAGTGATGGCAGGGTGAAGGAGCAGTTCTTC.

The genes are TRBV7-6 and TRBJ2-1; TRBD2 matches 7 bases. The CDR3 runs to 14 residues. Germline V gives CDR1 SGHVS, CDR2 FNYEAQ. The V gene end was trimmed by 0 bases and the J gene end by 5 bases; junction bases not matched to a gene: 1. CDR3 loop: CASSLATSDNEQFF. CDR3 nucleotide sequence: TGTGCCAGCAGCTTAGCTACTAGCGACAATGAGCAGTTCTTC.

The sample holds a few counts of this clonotype. This sequence joins TRBV20-1 and TRBJ2-7; D is possibly TRBD2 (6 bases). Germline CDR1 DFQATT, CDR2 SNEGSKA (reference sequence). This CDR3 spans 14 amino acids. Between the trimmed V and J ends, which lost 6 bases and 1 base, there was a span of 16 bases. The CDR3 is CSAFAPGVSYEQYF. The CDR3 nucleotides are TGCAGTGCCTTCGCCCCGGGGGTATCCTACGAGCAGTACTTC.

In this sample, this clonotype turned up a few times. J is TRBJ2-3 and V is TRBV19, with D possibly matching TRBD2 (6 bases). Trimming took off 4 bases at V and 6 bases at J, with 14 bases between the two ends. The germline gives CDR1 LNHDA, CDR2 SQIVND (reference sequence). The CDR3 contains 14 residues. In DNA form, the CDR3 reads TGTGCCAGTAGTAATGGGGGACTCGAGGATACGCAGTATTTT. This translates into CASSNGGLEDTQYF.

The chain is built from TRBV4-3 and TRBJ2-5, with a possible D match to TRBD1 (6 bases). The ends were cut back, 0 bases at V and 5 bases at J, with 19 bases in the middle. The germline CDR1 and CDR2 sequences are LGHNA and YSLEER. The CDR3 runs to 17 residues. The CDR3 spells CASSQDSPVTGLETQYF. The CDR3 DNA sequence: TGCGCCAGCAGCCAAGATTCGCCGGTAACAGGGCTTGAGACCCAGTACTTC.

This clonotype was counted a few times. J is TRBJ2-1 and V is TRBV29-1; 8 bases are shared with TRBD2. The V gene end was trimmed by 3 bases and the J gene end by 0 bases; junction bases not matched to a gene: 4. The germline gives CDR1 SQVTM, CDR2 ANQGSEA. This CDR3 contains 15 residues. This CDR3 is CSVDSGMISYNEQFF. DNA of the CDR3: TGCAGCGTTGATAGCGGGATGATCTCCTACAATGAGCAGTTCTTC.

The chain recombines TRBV5-1 with TRBJ2-3, with D tentatively TRBD1 or TRBD2 (5 bases each). The CDR3 runs 15 residues. CDR1 is SGHRS, CDR2 YFSETQ, per germline. V was cut by 0 bases and J by 3 bases, with 11 bases left in between. CDR3 nucleotide sequence: TGCGCCAGCAGCTTGGCGGCAGGGAGAACAGATACGCAGTATTTT. Residues: CASSLAAGRTDTQYF.

The rearrangement joins TRBV5-1 to TRBJ2-1; D is undetermined. Germline CDR1 reads SGHRS; CDR2 reads YFSETQ. V was trimmed by 0 bases and J by 0 bases, leaving 10 bases between them. The CDR3 runs to 16 residues. The CDR3 sequence is CASSLDRSSSYNEQFF. CDR3 DNA sequence: TGCGCCAGCAGCTTGGATCGGTCCAGCTCCTACAATGAGCAGTTCTTC.

V is TRBV5-1 and J is TRBJ1-1; possible D gene TRBD1, 5 bases. Deletions cut 6 bases from V and 2 bases from J, with 14 bases between. Per the germline V gene, CDR1 is SGHRS and CDR2 is YFSETQ. The CDR3 runs 14 residues. The DNA for the CDR3 is TGCGCCAGCACGACAGCAGGGAGCAACACTGAAGCTTTCTTT. Translating gives CASTTAGSNTEAFF.

This clonotype occurred a few times. The CDR3 protein is CASSLMLGGSPPYEQYF. CDR3 nucleotide sequence: TGCGCCAGCAGCTTGATGCTGGGGGGAAGTCCCCCCTACGAGCAGTACTTC. The chain carries TRBV5-1 and TRBJ2-7; a possible D gene is TRBD2 (6 bases). The CDR3 has 17 residues. V lost 1 base, J lost 2 bases, and 19 bases lay in between. Germline V CDR1 and CDR2: SGHRS, YFSETQ.

This clonotype was seen ten or more times. The rearrangement links TRBV30 to TRBJ1-5, with D uncertain. Deletions cut 0 bases from V and 4 bases from J, with 7 bases between. Per the germline V gene, CDR1 is GTSNPN and CDR2 is SVGIG (reference sequence). The CDR3 totals 13 residues. CDR3 amino acids: CAWSVALNQPQHF. DNA of the CDR3: TGTGCCTGGAGTGTAGCGTTAAATCAGCCCCAGCATTTT.

This clonotype has ten or more counts. The V gene is TRBV19, the J gene TRBJ2-1; TRBD1 matches 7 bases. The CDR3 consists of 13 residues. Germline V gene lookup returns CDR1 LNHDA and CDR2 SQIVND (reference sequence). J was trimmed by 8 bases and V by 4 bases; bases with no gene match: 5. The DNA for the CDR3 is TGTGCCAGTAGTACGACAGGGTTCCATGAGCAGTTCTTC. Translation: CASSTTGFHEQFF.

The rearrangement links TRBV6-2 or TRBV6-3 to TRBJ2-1; possibly TRBD1 for D (6 bases). Looked up from germline, CDR1 is MNHEY and CDR2 is SVGEGT. The CDR3 is made up of 15 amino acids. The germline V and J ends were trimmed by 7 bases and 7 bases, with 20 bases remaining between them. The CDR3 DNA sequence: TGTGCCAGCACCTACGAGGGGTCAGGGGCGAATGAGCAGTTCTTC. As protein: CASTYEGSGANEQFF.